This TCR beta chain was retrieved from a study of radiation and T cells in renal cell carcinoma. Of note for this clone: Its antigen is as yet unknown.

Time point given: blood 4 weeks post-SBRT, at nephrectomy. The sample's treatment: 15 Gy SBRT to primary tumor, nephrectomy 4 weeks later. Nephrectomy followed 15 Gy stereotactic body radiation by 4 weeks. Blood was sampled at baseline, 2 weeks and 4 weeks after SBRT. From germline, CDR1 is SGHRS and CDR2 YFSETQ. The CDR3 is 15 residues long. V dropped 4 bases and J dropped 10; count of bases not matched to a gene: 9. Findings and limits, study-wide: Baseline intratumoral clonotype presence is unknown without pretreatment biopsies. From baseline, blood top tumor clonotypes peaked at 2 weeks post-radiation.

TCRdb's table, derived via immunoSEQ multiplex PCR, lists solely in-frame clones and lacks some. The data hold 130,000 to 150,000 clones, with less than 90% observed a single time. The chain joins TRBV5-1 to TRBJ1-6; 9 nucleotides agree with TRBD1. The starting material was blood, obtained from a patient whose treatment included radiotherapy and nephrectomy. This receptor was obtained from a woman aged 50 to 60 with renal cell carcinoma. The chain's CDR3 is CASSPSGTGRSPLHF. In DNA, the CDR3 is TGCGCCAGCAGCCCGTCCGGGACAGGGCGATCACCCCTCCACTTT.